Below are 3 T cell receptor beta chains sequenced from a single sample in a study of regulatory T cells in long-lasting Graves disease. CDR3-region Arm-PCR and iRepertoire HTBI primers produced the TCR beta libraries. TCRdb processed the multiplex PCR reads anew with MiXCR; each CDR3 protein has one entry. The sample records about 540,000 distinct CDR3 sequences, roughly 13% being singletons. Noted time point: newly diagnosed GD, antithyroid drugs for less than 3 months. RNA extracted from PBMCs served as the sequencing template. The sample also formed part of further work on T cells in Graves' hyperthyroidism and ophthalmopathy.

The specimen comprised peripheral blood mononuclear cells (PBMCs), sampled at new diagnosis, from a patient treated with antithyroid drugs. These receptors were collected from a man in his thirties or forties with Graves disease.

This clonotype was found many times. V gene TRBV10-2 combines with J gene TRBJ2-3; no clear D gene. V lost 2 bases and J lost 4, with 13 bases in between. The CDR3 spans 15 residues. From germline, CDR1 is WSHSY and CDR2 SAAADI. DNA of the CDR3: TGCGCCAGCAGTGAGCTAGGCCCAGCATCAGATACGCAGTATTTT. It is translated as CASSELGPASDTQYF.

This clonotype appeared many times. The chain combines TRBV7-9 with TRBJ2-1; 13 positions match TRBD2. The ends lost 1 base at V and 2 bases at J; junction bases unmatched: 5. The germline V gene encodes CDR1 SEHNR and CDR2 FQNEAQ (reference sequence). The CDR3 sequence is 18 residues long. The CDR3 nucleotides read TGTGCCAGCAGCTTAGAGCGACTAGCGGGAGGCCCCTACAATGAGCAGTTCTTC. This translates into CASSLERLAGGPYNEQFF.

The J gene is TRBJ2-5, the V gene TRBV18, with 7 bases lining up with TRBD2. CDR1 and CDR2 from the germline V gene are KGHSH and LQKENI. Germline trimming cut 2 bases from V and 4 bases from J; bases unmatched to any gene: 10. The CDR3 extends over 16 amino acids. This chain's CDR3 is CASSPSAGVSVETQYF. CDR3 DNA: TGTGCCAGCTCACCATCGGCGGGAGTGTCAGTAGAGACCCAGTACTTC.